This T cell receptor beta chain is drawn from a study of blood T cell repertoires in COVID-19. Overall study context: T cells, B-cell-depleted T cells, or PBMCs provided the cDNA or gDNA that served as material.

As originally analysed: Amplified reference gene primers provided the basis for estimating nucleated cell counts. TCRdb keeps only in-frame clones here, not all; method: immunoSEQ multiplex PCR. Clonal size and the V and J genes are those of that table, whereas D and trimming came from the DNA. This sample has approximately 65,000 clones, with about nine tenths found just once. The CDR3 is 15 amino acids. The ends lost 2 bases at V and 4 bases at J; junction bases unmatched: 5. Germline CDR1 reads PRHDT; CDR2 reads FYEKMQ (reference sequence). Sequencing was carried out using peripheral blood. J is TRBJ2-1 and V is TRBV13; TRBD2 matches at 7 bases. The sequence was obtained from a woman under 30 with acute or convalescent COVID-19. CDR3 nucleotides: TGTGCCAGCAGCTTATCGGGACTACTATACAATGAGCAGTTCTTC. Translating gives CASSLSGLLYNEQFF.